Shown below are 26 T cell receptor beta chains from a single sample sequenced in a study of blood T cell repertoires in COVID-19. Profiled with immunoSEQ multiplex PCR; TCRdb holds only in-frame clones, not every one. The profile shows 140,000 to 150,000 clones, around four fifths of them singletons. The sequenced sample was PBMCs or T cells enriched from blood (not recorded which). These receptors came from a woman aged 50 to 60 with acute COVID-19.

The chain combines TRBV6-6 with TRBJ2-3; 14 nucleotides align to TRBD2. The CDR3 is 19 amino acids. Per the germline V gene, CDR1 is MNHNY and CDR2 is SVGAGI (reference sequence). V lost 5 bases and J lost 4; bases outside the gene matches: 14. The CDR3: CASSQPGGLAGDEADTQYF. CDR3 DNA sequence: TGTGCCAGCAGTCAACCCGGGGGACTAGCGGGAGATGAAGCAGATACGCAGTATTTT.

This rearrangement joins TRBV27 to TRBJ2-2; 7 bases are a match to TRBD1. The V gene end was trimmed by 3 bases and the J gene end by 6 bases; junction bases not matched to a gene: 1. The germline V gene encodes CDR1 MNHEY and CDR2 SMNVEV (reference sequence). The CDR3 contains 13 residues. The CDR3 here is CASSLDRPGELFF. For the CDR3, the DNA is TGTGCCAGCAGTTTGGACAGGCCCGGGGAGCTGTTTTTT.

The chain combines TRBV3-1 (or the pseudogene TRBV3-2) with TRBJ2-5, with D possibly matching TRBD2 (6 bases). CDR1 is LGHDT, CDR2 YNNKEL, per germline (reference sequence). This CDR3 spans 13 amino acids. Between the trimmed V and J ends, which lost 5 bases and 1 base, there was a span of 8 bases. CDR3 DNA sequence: TGTGCCAGCAGCTTTAGCGGCCAAGAGACCCAGTACTTC. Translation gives CASSFSGQETQYF.

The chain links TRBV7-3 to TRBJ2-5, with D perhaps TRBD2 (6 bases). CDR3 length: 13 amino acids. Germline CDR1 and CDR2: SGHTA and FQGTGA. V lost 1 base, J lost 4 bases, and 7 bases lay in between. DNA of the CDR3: TGTGCCAGCAGCTTAAACGGGGGAGAGACCCAGTACTTC. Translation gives CASSLNGGETQYF. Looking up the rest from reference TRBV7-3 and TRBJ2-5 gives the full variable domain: GAGVSQTPSNKVTEKGKYVELRCDPISGHTALYWYRQSLGQGPEFLIYFQGTGAADDSGLPNDRFFAVRPEGSVSTLKIQRTERGDSAVYLCASSLNGGETQYFGPGTRLLVL.

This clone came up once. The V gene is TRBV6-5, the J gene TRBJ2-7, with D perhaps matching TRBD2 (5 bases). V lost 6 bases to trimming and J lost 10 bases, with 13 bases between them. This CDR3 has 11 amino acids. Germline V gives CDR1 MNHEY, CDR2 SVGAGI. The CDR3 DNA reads TGTGCCAGCAGCAACCTCGGGGTTCAGTACTTC. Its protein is CASSNLGVQYF.

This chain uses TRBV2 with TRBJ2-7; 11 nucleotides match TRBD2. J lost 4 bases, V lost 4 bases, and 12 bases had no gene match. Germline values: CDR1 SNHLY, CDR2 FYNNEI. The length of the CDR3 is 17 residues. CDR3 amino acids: CASSAVQTSGNRYEQYF. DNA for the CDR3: TGTGCCAGCAGTGCCGTACAGACTAGCGGGAACAGGTACGAGCAGTACTTC.

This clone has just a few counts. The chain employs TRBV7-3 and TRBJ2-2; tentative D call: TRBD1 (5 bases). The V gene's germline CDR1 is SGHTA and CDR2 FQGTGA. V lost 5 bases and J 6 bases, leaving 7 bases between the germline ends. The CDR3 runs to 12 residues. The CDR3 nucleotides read TGTGCCAGCAGCCAGGGCCCCGGGGAGCTGTTTTTT. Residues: CASSQGPGELFF.

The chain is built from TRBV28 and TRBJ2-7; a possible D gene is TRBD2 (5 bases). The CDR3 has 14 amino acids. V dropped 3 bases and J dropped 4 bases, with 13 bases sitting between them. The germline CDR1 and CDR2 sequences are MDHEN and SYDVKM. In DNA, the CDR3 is TGTGCCAGCAGTTTCGTGGACTCTGGGTACGAGCAGTACTTC. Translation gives CASSFVDSGYEQYF.

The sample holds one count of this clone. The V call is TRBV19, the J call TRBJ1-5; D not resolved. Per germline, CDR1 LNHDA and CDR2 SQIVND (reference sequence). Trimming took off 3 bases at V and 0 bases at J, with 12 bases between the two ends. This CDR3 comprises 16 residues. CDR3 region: CASSMPSVYSNQPQHF. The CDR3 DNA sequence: TGTGCCAGTAGTATGCCCAGCGTATATAGCAATCAGCCCCAGCATTTT.

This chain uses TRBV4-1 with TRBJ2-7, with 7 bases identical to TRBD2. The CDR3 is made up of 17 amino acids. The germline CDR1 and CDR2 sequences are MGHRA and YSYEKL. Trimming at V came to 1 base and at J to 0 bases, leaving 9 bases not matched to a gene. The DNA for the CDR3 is TGCGCCAGCAGCCAAGGGGGCCTAGCGGCAAACTCCTACGAGCAGTACTTC. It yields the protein CASSQGGLAANSYEQYF.

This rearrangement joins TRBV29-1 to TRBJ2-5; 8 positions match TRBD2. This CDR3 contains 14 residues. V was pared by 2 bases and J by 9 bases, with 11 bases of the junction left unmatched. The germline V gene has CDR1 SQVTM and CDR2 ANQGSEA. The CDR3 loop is CSVEQTSGTGAQYF. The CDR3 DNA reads TGCAGCGTTGAACAAACTAGCGGTACTGGGGCCCAGTACTTC.

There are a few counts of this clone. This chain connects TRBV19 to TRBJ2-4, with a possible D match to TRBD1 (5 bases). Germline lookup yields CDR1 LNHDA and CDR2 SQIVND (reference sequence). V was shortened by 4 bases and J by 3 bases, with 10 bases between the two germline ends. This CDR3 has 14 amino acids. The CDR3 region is CASSNPGHKNIQYF. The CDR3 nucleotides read TGTGCCAGTAGTAATCCAGGACACAAAAACATTCAGTACTTC.

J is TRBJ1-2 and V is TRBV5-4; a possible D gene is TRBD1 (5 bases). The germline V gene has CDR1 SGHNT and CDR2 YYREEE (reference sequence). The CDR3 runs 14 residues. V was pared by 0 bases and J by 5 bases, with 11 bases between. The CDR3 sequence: CASSLAGRSYGYTF. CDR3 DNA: TGTGCCAGCAGCTTGGCAGGGAGGTCTTATGGCTACACCTTC.

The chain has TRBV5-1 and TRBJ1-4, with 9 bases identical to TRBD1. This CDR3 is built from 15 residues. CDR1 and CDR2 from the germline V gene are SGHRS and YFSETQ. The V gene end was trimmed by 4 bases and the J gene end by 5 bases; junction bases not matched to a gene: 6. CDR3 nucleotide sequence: TGCGCCAGCAGCCCGGGACAGGGCGGGAATGAAAAACTGTTTTTT. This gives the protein CASSPGQGGNEKLFF.

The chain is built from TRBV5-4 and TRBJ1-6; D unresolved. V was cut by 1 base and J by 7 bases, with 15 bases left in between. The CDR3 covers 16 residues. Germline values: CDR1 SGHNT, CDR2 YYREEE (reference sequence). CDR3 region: CASSLFGVRRNSPLHF. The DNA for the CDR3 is TGTGCCAGCAGCTTGTTCGGGGTACGGAGGAATTCACCCCTCCACTTT.

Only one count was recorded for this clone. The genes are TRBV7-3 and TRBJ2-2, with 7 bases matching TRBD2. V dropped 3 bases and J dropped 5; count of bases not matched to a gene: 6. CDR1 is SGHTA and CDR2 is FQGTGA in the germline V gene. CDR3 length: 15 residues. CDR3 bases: TGTGCCAGCAGCTTCGGTCTAGCGGCGACCGGGGAGCTGTTTTTT. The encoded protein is CASSFGLAATGELFF.

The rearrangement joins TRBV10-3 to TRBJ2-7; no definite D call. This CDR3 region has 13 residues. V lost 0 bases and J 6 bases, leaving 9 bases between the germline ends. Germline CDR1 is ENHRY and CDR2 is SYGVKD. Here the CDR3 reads CAISESSSAEQYF. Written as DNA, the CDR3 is TGTGCCATCAGTGAGTCGAGCTCTGCCGAGCAGTACTTC.

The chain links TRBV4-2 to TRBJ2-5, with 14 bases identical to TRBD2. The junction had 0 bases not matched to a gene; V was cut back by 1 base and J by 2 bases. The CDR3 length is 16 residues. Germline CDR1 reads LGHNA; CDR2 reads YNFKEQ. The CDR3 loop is CASSQGLAGGQETQYF. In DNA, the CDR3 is TGTGCCAGCAGCCAAGGACTAGCGGGAGGGCAAGAGACCCAGTACTTC.

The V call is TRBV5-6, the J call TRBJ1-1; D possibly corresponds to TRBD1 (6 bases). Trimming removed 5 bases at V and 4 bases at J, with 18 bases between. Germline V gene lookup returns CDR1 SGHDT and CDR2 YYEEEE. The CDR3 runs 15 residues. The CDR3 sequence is CASRAGATTRTEAFF. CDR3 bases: TGTGCCAGCAGGGCAGGGGCGACAACGCGCACTGAAGCTTTCTTT.

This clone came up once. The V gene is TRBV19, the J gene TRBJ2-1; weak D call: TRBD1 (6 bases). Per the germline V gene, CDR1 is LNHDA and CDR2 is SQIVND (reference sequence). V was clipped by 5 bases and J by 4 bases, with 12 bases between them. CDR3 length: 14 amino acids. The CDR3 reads CASSEGVYYNEQFF. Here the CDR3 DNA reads TGTGCCAGTAGTGAGGGGGTTTATTACAATGAGCAGTTCTTC.

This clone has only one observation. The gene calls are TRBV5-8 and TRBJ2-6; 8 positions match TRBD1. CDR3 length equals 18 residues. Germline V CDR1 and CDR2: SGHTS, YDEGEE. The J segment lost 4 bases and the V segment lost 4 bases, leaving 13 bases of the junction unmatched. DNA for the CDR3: TGTGCCAGCAGCCAGGGACAGGTGTCTTACACCGGGGCCAACGTCCTGACTTTC. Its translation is CASSQGQVSYTGANVLTF.

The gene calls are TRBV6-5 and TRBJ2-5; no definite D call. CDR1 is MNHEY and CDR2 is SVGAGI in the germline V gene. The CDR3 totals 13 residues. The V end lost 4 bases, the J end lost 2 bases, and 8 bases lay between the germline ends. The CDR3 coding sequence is TGTGCCAGCAGTTCAGAATTACAAGAGACCCAGTACTTC. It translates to CASSSELQETQYF.

CDR3 sequence reads: CASSPPSVAGELFF. In DNA form, the CDR3 reads TGTGCCAGCTCACCACCTAGCGTCGCCGGGGAGCTGTTTTTT. J is TRBJ2-2 and V is TRBV18, with TRBD2 as a possible D gene (5 bases). The CDR3 length is 14 residues. Germline CDR1 is KGHSH and CDR2 is LQKENI. Trimming cost V 0 bases and J 6 bases, with 8 bases left between them.

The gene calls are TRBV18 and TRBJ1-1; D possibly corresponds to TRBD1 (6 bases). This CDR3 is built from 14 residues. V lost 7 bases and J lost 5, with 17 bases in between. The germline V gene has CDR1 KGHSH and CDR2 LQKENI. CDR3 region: CASFAAGEGTEAFF. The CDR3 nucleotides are TGTGCCAGCTTCGCGGCAGGGGAAGGGACTGAAGCTTTCTTT.

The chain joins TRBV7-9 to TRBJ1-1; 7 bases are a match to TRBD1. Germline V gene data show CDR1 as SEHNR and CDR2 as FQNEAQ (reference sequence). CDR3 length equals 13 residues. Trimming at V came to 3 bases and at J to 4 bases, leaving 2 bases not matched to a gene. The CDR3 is CASSFDRVTEAFF. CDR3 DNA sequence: TGTGCCAGCAGCTTTGACAGGGTCACTGAAGCTTTCTTT.

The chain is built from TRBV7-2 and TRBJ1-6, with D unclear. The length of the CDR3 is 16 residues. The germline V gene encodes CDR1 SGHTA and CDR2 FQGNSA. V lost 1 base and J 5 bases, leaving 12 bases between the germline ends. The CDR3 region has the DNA TGTGCCAGCAGCTTAGGCCAAACGGGGAATAATTCACCCCTCCACTTT. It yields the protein CASSLGQTGNNSPLHF.